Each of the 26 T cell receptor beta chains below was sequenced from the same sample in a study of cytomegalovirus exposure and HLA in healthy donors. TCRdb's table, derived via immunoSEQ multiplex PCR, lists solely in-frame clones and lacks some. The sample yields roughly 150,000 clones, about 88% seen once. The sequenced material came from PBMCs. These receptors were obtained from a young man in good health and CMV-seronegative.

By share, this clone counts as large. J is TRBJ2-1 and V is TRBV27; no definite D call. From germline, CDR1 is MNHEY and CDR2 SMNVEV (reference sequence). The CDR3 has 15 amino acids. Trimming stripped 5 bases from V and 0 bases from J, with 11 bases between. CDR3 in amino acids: CASSLVYSSYNEQFF. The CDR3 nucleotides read TGTGCCAGCAGTCTTGTATATAGCTCCTACAATGAGCAGTTCTTC.

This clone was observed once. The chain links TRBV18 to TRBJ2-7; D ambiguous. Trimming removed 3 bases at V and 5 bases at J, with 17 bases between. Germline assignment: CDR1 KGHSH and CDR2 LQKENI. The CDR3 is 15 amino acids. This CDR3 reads CASSPAPLLSHEQYF. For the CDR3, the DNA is TGTGCCAGCTCACCCGCCCCCCTATTATCTCACGAGCAGTACTTC.

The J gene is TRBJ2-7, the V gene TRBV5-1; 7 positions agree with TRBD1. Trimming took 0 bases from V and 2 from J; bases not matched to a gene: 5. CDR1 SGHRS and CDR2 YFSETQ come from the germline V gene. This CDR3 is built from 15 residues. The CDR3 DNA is TGCGCCAGCAGCTTGGAAGGGACAGCCACCTACGAGCAGTACGTC. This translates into CASSLEGTATYEQYV.

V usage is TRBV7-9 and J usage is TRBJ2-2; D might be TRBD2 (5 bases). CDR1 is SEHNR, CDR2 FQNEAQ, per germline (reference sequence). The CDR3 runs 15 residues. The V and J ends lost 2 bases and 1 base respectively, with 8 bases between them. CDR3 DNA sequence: TGTGCCAGCAGCTTACCCGGGAAGAACACCGGGGAGCTGTTTTTT. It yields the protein CASSLPGKNTGELFF.

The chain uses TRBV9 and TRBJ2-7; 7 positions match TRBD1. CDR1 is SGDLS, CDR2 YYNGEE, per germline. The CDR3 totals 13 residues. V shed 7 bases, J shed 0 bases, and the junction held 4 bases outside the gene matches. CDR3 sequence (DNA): TGTGCCAGCCCACAGGGGCGCTCCTACGAGCAGTACGTC. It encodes CASPQGRSYEQYV.

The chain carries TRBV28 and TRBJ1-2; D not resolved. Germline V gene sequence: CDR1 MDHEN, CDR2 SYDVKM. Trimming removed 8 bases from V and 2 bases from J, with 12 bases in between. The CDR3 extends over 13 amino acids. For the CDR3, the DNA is TGTGCCAGCGGTAAGGAACAGAACTATGGCTACACCTTC. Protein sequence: CASGKEQNYGYTF.

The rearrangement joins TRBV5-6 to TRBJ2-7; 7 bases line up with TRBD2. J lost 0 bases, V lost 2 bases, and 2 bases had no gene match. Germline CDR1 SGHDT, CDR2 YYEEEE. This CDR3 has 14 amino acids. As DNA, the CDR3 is TGTGCCAGCAGCTTCGGGGGGACCTCCTACGAGCAGTACGTC. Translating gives CASSFGGTSYEQYV.

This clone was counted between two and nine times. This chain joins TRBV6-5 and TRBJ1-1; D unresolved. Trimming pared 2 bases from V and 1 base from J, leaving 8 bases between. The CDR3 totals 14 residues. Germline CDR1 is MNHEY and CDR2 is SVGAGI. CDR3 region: CASSYRLQNTEAFF. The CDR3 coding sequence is TGTGCCAGCAGTTACCGACTGCAGAACACTGAAGCTTTCTTT.

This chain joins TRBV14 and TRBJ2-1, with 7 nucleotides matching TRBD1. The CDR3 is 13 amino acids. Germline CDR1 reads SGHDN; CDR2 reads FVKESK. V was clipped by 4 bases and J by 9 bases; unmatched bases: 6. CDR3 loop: CASSLRQGVEQFF. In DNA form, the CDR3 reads TGTGCCAGCAGCCTCCGACAGGGTGTTGAGCAGTTCTTC.

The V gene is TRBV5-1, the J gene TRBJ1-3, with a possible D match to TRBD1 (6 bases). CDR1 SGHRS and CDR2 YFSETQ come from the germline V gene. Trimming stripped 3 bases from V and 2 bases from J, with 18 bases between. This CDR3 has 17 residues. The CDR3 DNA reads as TGCGCCAGCAGCTCGCCATCGTCAGGGGCGGCTGGAAACACCATATATTTT. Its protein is CASSSPSSGAAGNTIYF. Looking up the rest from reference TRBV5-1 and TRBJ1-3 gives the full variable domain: KAGVTQTPRYLIKTRGQQVTLSCSPISGHRSVSWYQQTPGQGLQFLFEYFSETQRNKGNFPGRFSGRQFSNSRSEMNVSTLELGDSALYLCASSSPSSGAAGNTIYFGEGSWLTVV.

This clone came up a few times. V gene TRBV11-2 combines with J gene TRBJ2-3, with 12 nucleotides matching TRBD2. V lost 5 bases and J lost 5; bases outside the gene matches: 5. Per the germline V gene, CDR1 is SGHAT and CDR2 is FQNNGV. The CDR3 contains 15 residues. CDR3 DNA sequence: TGTGCCAGCAGCATCCCTAGCGGGGGGGTAGATACGCAGTATTTT. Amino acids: CASSIPSGGVDTQYF.

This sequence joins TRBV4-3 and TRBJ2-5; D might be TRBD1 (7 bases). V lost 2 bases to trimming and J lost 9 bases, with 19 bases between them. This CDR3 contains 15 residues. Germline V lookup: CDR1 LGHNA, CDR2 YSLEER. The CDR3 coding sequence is TGCGCCAGCAGCCAATCTATGACAGGGAGGATGGCCCAGTACTTC. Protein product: CASSQSMTGRMAQYF.

The DNA of the CDR3 is TGTGCCAGCAGTCTAACAGGGGATCAGCCCCAGCATTTT. It yields the protein CASSLTGDQPQHF. V gene TRBV27 combines with J gene TRBJ1-5, with TRBD1 matching 7 bases. The germline gives CDR1 MNHEY, CDR2 SMNVEV (reference sequence). J was trimmed by 5 bases and V by 5 bases; bases with no gene match: 3. The CDR3 has 13 amino acids.

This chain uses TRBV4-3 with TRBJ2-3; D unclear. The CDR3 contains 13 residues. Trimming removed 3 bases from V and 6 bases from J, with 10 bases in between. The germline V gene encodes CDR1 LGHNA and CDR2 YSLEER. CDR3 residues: CASSQRGVDTQYF. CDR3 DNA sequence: TGCGCCAGCAGCCAGAGAGGAGTGGATACGCAGTATTTT.

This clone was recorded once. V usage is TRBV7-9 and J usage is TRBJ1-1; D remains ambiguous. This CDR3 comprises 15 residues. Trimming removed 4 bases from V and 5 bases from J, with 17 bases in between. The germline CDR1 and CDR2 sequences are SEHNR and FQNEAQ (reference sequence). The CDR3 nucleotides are TGTGCCAGCAGCTCGCCACAGAGCGGGAGGACTGAAGCTTTCTTT. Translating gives CASSSPQSGRTEAFF.

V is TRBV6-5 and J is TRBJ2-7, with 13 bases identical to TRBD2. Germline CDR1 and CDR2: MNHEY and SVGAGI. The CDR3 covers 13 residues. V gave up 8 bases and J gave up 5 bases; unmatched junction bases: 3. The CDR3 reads CASWTSGSHEQYF. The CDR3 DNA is TGTGCCAGCTGGACTAGCGGGAGCCACGAGCAGTACTTC.

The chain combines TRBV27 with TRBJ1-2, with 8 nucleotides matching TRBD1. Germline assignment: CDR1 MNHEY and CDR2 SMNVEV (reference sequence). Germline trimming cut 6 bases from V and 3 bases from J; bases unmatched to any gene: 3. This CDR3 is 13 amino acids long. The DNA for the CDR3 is TGTGCCAGCAGCTCAGGGGGCGACTATGGCTACACCTTC. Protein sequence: CASSSGGDYGYTF.

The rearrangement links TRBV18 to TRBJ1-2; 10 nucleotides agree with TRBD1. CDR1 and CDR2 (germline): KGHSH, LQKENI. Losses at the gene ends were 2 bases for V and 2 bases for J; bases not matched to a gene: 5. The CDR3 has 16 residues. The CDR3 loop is CASSPTGTGDNYGYTF. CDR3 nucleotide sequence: TGTGCCAGCTCACCAACGGGGACAGGGGACAACTATGGCTACACCTTC.

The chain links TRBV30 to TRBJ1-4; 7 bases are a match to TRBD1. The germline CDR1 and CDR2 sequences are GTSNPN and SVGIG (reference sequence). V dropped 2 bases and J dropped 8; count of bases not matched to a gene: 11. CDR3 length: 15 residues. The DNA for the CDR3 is TGTGCCTGGAGTCCCGACAGGGCCGGAGGGGAAAAACTGTTTTTT. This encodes CAWSPDRAGGEKLFF.

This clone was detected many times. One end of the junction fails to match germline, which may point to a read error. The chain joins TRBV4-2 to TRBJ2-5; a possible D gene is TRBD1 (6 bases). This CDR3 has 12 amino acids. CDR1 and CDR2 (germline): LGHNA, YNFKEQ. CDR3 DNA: TGTGCCAGCAGCCAAGATCTGGGACACATTGACTTC. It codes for CASSQDLGHIDF.

The DNA for the CDR3 is TGTGCCAGTACCTCCCCGGGAGGGTCGGAGACCCAGTACTTC. Its translation is CASTSPGGSETQYF. This rearrangement joins TRBV19 to TRBJ2-5, with 8 positions matching TRBD2. V gave up 7 bases and J gave up 5 bases; unmatched junction bases: 9. The CDR3 has 14 residues. Germline CDR1 and CDR2: LNHDA and SQIVND (reference sequence). The variable domain in full, with the rest retrieved from reference TRBV19 and TRBJ2-5, is DGGITQSPKYLFRKEGQNVTLSCEQNLNHDAMYWYRQDPGQGLRLIYYSQIVNDFQKGDIAEGYSVSREKKESFPLTVTSAQKNPTAFYLCASTSPGGSETQYFGPGTRLLVL.

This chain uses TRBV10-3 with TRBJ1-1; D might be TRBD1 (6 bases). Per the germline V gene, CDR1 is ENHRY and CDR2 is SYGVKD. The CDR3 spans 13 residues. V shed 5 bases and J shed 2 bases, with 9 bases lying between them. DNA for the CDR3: TGTGCCATCAGTAAAGGGGGAAACACTGAAGCTTTCTTT. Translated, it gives CAISKGGNTEAFF.

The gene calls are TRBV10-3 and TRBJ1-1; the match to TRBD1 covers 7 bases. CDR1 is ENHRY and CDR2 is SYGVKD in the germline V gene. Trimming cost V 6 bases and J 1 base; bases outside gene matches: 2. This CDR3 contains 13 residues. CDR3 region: CAIRDRPNTEAFF. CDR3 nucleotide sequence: TGTGCCATCAGGGACAGGCCGAACACTGAAGCTTTCTTT.

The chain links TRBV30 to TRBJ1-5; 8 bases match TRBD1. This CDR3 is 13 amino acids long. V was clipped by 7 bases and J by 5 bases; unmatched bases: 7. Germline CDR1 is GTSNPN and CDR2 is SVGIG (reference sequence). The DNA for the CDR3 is TGTGCCTTTAAAACAGGGGGGGATCAGCCCCAGCATTTT. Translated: CAFKTGGDQPQHF.

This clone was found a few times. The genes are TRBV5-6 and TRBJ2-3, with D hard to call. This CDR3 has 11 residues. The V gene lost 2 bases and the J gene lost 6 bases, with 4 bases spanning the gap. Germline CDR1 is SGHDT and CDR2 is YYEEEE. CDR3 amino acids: CASSLSDTQYF. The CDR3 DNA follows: TGTGCCAGCAGCTTAAGCGATACGCAGTATTTT. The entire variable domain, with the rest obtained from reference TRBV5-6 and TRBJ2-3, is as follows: DAGVTQSPTHLIKTRGQQVTLRCSPKSGHDTVSWYQQALGQGPQFIFQYYEEEERQRGNFPDRFSGHQFPNYSSELNVNALLLGDSALYLCASSLSDTQYFGPGTRLTVL.

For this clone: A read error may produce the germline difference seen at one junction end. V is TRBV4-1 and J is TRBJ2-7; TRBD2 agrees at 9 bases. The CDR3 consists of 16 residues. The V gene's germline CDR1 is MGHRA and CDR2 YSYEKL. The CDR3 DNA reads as TGCGCCAGCAGCCAACAAGGGACTAGCAATAGGTACGGGCAGTACTTC. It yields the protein CASSQQGTSNRYGQYF.